This is a list of T cell receptor beta chains from one sample in a study of blood T cell repertoires in COVID-19. Profiling relied on immunoSEQ multiplex PCR, and the TCRdb table lists in-frame clones only, not all of them. The sample gives tens of thousands of clones, roughly 79% of which show up once; 11% to 15% is in the top ten. The specimen sequenced was peripheral blood. The receptors were gathered from a human donor in a cohort sampled during active COVID-19. Both conserved end residues are part of each CDR3. The D gene is left open where the match is weak. Some rows have no size entry. The others give once, few or many, or a class for an expanded clone.

-,TRBJ2-7,TRBV11-2,TRBD1,CASSYPPTGGAGYEQYF,TGTGCCAGCAGCTACCCCCCTACAGGGGGCGCCGGCTACGAGCAGTACTTC
-,TRBJ2-1,TRBV4-2,TRBD2,CASSPGLAAYNEQFF,TGTGCCAGCAGCCCGGGACTAGCGGCCTACAATGAGCAGTTCTTC
-,TRBJ2-7,TRBV5-1,-,CASSSGNSYEQYF,TGCGCCAGCAGCTCTGGCAACTCCTACGAGCAGTACTTC
-,TRBJ1-1,TRBV6-5,TRBD1,CASCRDSSNTEAFF,TGTGCCAGCTGCCGGGACAGTAGTAACACTGAAGCTTTCTTT
-,TRBJ2-5,TRBV5-8,-,CASSHATGQETQYF,TGTGCCAGCAGCCACGCAACAGGGCAAGAGACCCAGTACTTC
-,TRBJ2-2,TRBV18,TRBD1,CASSPGQGNTGELFF,TGTGCCAGCTCACCCGGACAGGGGAACACCGGGGAGCTGTTTTTT
-,TRBJ2-7,TRBV20-1,-,CSAVRVPEQYF,TGCAGTGCTGTCAGGGTCCCCGAGCAGTACTTC
-,TRBJ2-3,TRBV5-6,-,CASSLGGTDTQYF,TGTGCCAGCAGCTTGGGCGGCACAGATACGCAGTATTTT
medium-sized,TRBJ1-2,TRBV9,-,CATTGTPHYGYTF,TGTGCCACTACAGGGACGCCCCACTATGGCTACACCTTC
-,TRBJ1-2,TRBV5-1,-,CASNQGNRNYGYTF,TGCGCCAGCAACCAGGGGAACCGTAACTATGGCTACACCTTC
few,TRBJ2-3,TRBV6-2/TRBV6-3,-,CASSYSRQDDSTDTQYF,TGTGCCAGCAGTTACTCTAGACAGGACGATAGCACAGATACGCAGTATTTT
few,TRBJ2-1,TRBV9,TRBD2,CASTPTSGSYNEQFF,TGTGCCAGCACGCCGACTAGCGGGAGCTACAATGAGCAGTTCTTC
-,TRBJ1-2,TRBV19,TRBD1,CASSQQGARGGYTF,TGTGCCAGTAGCCAACAGGGGGCCCGGGGTGGCTACACCTTC
once,TRBJ1-2,TRBV23-1,TRBD1,CASSPRARQGVYGYTF,TGCGCCAGCAGTCCGCGCGCGCGACAGGGAGTCTATGGCTACACCTTC
-,TRBJ2-7,TRBV5-8,-,CASTRGRGTYEQYF,TGTGCCAGCACCCGTGGTAGGGGCACCTACGAGCAGTACTTC
once,TRBJ2-2,TRBV7-2,TRBD1,CASIRDRITGELFF,TGTGCCAGCATCCGGGACAGAATCACCGGGGAGCTGTTTTTT
once,TRBJ2-7,TRBV5-6,TRBD1,CASSFFRDRFSEQYF,TGTGCCAGCAGCTTTTTTCGGGACAGATTCTCCGAGCAGTACTTC
-,TRBJ1-2,TRBV5-6,-,CASSLQGPYGYTF,TGTGCCAGCAGCCTGCAGGGCCCCTATGGCTACACCTTC
-,TRBJ2-1,TRBV19,TRBD2,CASSIDLLAGGPGNEQFF,TGTGCCAGTAGTATAGATCTTCTAGCGGGAGGGCCGGGCAATGAGCAGTTCTTC